This T cell receptor (beta chain) is drawn from a study of blood T cells in healthy people across ages. The germline gives CDR1 SQVTM, CDR2 ANQGSEA. The CDR3 loop spans 16 amino acids. The V segment lost 4 bases and the J segment 3 bases; nucleotides outside the gene matches: 10. This clonotype was detected ten times or more. Antigen specificity is unknown. Primers used in a second PCR of about 6 to 11 cycles were a sample-barcoded 5' primer and a J-beta primer mix. TCRdb reprocessed the 5' RACE reads via MiXCR and lists one record per CDR3 protein. The profile covers around 870,000 distinct CDR3 sequences, with 29% appearing a single time and about 18% taken by the ten largest. Study results and limitations: Naive T cell percentage showed a strong correlation with TCR beta diversity.

The sample comprised blood. The clonotype was recovered from a woman older than 75 in good health. The chain combines TRBV29-1 with TRBJ2-2, with TRBD2 identical over 8 bases. The CDR3 DNA reads as TGCAGCGTTGTATTCCAGCGGGGGTTTCACACCGGGGAGCTGTTTTTT. This sequence encodes CSVVFQRGFHTGELFF.